Shown below are 7 T cell receptor beta chains from a single sample sequenced in a study of sequential checkpoint blockade in melanoma. TCRdb's copy holds only in-frame clones and misses some; the assay was immunoSEQ multiplex PCR. This repertoire shows about 3,600 clones, roughly 35% found once; its top ten account for 30% to 35%. Specified treatment: randomized to nivolumab then ipilimumab (arm A) or the reverse (arm B). This specimen consisted of tumor tissue (inferred from file names), obtained from a patient given nivolumab and ipilimumab in sequence. The receptors shown here come from a human donor with melanoma.

DNA of the CDR3: TGTGCCAGCAGCGTAGGTCGCACCGTTTCGTATGAGCAGTTCTTC. This translates into CASSVGRTVSYEQFF. This chain uses TRBV9 with TRBJ2-1; no definite D call. Germline loops: CDR1 SGDLS, CDR2 YYNGEE. The CDR3 totals 15 residues. With 0 bases removed from V and 8 bases from J, the gap between germline ends came to 15 bases. Supplemented by reference TRBV9 and TRBJ2-1, the full variable domain reads DSGVTQTPKHLITATGQRVTLRCSPRSGDLSVYWYQQSLDQGLQFLIQYYNGEERAKGNILERFSAQQFPDLHSELNLSSLELGDSALYFCASSVGRTVSYEQFFGPGTRLTVL.

V usage is TRBV5-1 and J usage is TRBJ2-1; TRBD2 is a possible D gene (5 bases). Germline values: CDR1 SGHRS, CDR2 YFSETQ. The V and J ends lost 0 bases and 3 bases respectively, with 13 bases between them. The CDR3 extends over 16 amino acids. This CDR3 reads CASSLERLADYNEQFF. The CDR3 DNA is TGCGCCAGCAGCTTGGAACGTCTAGCAGACTACAATGAGCAGTTCTTC. The variable domain in full, with the rest retrieved from reference TRBV5-1 and TRBJ2-1, is KAGVTQTPRYLIKTRGQQVTLSCSPISGHRSVSWYQQTPGQGLQFLFEYFSETQRNKGNFPGRFSGRQFSNSRSEMNVSTLELGDSALYLCASSLERLADYNEQFFGPGTRLTVL.

This clone is medium-sized. The chain is built from TRBV11-3 and TRBJ1-3; maybe TRBD1 (5 bases). Germline V lookup: CDR1 SGHNT, CDR2 YENEEA. The CDR3 contains 17 residues. V gave up 5 bases and J gave up 0 bases, with 17 bases separating them. CDR3 amino acids: CASSQTTGAFSGNTIYF. The CDR3 region has the DNA TGTGCCAGCAGCCAAACTACCGGGGCCTTCTCTGGAAACACCATATATTTT.

The genes are TRBV19 and TRBJ1-1; a weak D match, TRBD1 (5 bases). The CDR3 extends over 15 amino acids. The germline V gene encodes CDR1 LNHDA and CDR2 SQIVND (reference sequence). V lost 4 bases to trimming and J lost 6 bases, with 18 bases between them. CDR3 nucleotides: TGTGCCAGTAGTAGGGGACCGTCGAGGGTAGCTGAAGCTTTCTTT. Translation gives CASSRGPSRVAEAFF.

This clone occurred a few times. The gene calls are TRBV6-8 and TRBJ1-1, with D unresolved. Trimming removed 8 bases from V and 8 bases from J, with 15 bases in between. This CDR3 is built from 12 residues. Germline loops: CDR1 MNHGY, CDR2 SAAAGT. CDR3 in amino acids: CASGANRAEAFF. CDR3 nucleotides: TGTGCCAGCGGAGCCAATCGAGCAGAAGCTTTCTTT.

This clone is medium-sized within its sample. The chain joins TRBV11-3 to TRBJ1-1; TRBD1 agrees at 7 bases. The CDR3 consists of 14 residues. J lost 5 bases, V lost 4 bases, and 7 bases had no gene match. Germline V CDR1 and CDR2: SGHNT, YENEEA. The chain's CDR3 is CASSSRGQVTEAFF. As DNA, the CDR3 is TGTGCCAGCAGCTCCCGTGGACAGGTTACTGAAGCTTTCTTT.

The chain employs TRBV6-8 and TRBJ2-5; perhaps TRBD2 as D (6 bases). The CDR3 consists of 14 residues. Germline CDR1 MNHGY, CDR2 SAAAGT. Trimming shortened V by 6 bases and J by 5 bases, and 16 bases separated the two germline ends. CDR3: CASSLGDSLETQYF. For the CDR3, the DNA is TGTGCCAGCAGCCTCGGGGACTCCCTGGAGACCCAGTACTTC.